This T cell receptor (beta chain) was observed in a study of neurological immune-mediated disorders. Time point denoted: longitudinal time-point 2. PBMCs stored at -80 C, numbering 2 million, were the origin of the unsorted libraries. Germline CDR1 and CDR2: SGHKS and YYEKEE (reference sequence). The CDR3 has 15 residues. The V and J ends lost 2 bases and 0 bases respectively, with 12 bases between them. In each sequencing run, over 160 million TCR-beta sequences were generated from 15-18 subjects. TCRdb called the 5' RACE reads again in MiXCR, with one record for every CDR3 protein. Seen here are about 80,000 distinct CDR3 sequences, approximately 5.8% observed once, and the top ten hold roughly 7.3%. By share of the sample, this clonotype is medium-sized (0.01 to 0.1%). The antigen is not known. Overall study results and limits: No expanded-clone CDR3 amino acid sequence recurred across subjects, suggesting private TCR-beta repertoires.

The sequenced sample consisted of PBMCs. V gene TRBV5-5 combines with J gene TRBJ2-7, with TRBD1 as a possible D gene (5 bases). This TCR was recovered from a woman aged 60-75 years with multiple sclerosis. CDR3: CASSLETGVSYEQYF. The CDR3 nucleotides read TGTGCCAGCAGCTTAGAAACAGGTGTCTCCTACGAGCAGTACTTC.